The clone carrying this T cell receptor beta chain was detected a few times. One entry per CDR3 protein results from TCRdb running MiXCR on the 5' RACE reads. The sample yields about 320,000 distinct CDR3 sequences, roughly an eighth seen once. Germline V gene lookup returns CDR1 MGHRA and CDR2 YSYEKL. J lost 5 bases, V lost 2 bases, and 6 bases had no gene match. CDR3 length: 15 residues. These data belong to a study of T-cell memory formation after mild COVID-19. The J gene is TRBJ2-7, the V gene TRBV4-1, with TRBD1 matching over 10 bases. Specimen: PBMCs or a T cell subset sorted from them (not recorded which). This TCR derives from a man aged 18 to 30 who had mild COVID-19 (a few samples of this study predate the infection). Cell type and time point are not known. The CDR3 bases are TGCGCCAGCAGCCAACCCCGGGACAGGGGCCACGAGCAGTACTTC. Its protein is CASSQPRDRGHEQYF.